This is a list of T cell receptor beta chains from one sample in a study of blood T cells in healthy people across ages. From the 5' RACE reads, TCRdb called clonotypes with MiXCR, one entry per CDR3 protein. The profile shows 1.5 million to 2 million distinct CDR3 sequences, roughly a third of them singletons. The source material was blood. These receptors all stem from a woman in her twenties or thirties in good health. Each CDR3 is given with its conserved first and last residue. D genes are given only for firm matches. Expanded clones are given a class, and other clones once, few, many or no size at all.

J gene	clone size	V gene	D gene	CDR3 DNA	CDR3 protein
TRBJ2-1	few	TRBV28	.	TGTGCCAGCAGCCTGGGGGCCTTAGGGGAAGGGCAGTTCTTC	CASSLGALGEGQFF
TRBJ1-1	.	TRBV20-1	.	TGCAGTGCTAGAGAACCCAGCGGGACTGAAGCTTTCTTT	CSAREPSGTEAFF
TRBJ1-2	.	TRBV5-1	.	TGCGCCAGCAGCTTGATTGGGGTCCGCCCCTACACCTTC	CASSLIGVRPYTF
TRBJ1-2	few	TRBV15	TRBD1	TGTGCCACCAGCAGAGATTCGGCACAAGAGGGGGCCCTCTATGGCTACACCTTC	CATSRDSAQEGALYGYTF
TRBJ2-1	.	TRBV12-3/TRBV12-4	.	TGTGCCAGCACCTCACGGGCACCCTCGGGGTGGAATGAGCAGTTCTTC	CASTSRAPSGWNEQFF
TRBJ2-3	.	TRBV6-1	TRBD1	TGTGCCAGCAGTGTCCTTCCCGGGACAGGGGTGAATACGCAGTATTTT	CASSVLPGTGVNTQYF
TRBJ2-3	.	TRBV7-2	.	TGTGCCAGCAGCCTTCGTGGGGCGTCTAGCACAGATACGCAGTATTTT	CASSLRGASSTDTQYF
TRBJ1-2	few	TRBV30	.	TGTGCCTGGAGTGTTTCCAGAGGGGCACTTAAATATGGCTACACCTTC	CAWSVSRGALKYGYTF
TRBJ2-4	.	TRBV15	.	TGTGCCACCAGGTCTAAAGTTGGGACCGATAAAAACATTCAGTACTTC	CATRSKVGTDKNIQYF
TRBJ1-1	.	TRBV19	TRBD1	TGTGCCAGCTTCCAGGACAGGGGGAGAACTGAAGCTTTCTTT	CASFQDRGRTEAFF
TRBJ1-2	few	TRBV4-2	.	TGTGCCAGCAGCCAATCAAGGGAGTACTATGGCTACACCTTC	CASSQSREYYGYTF
TRBJ2-3	many	TRBV4-1	TRBD1	TGCGCCAGCAGCGTACGGACAGGGACAGATACGCAGTATTTT	CASSVRTGTDTQYF
TRBJ2-1	.	TRBV29-1	TRBD1	TGCAGCGTCACCCGGGGCAGGGGGAGCAATGAGCAGTTCTTC	CSVTRGRGSNEQFF
TRBJ2-7	.	TRBV5-1	.	TGCGCCAGCAGCTTGGGGCAGCTTGGCCTCGACGAGCAGTACTTC	CASSLGQLGLDEQYF
TRBJ1-2	few	TRBV20-1	TRBD1	TGCAGTGCTTCGGACAGGATTAACTATGGCTACACCTTC	CSASDRINYGYTF
TRBJ2-3	.	TRBV12-3/TRBV12-4	TRBD2	TGTGCCAGCGGGACTAGCGGGGGGGCAGGGACAGATACGCAGTATTTT	CASGTSGGAGTDTQYF
TRBJ2-7	.	TRBV2	.	TGTGCCAGCAGTGAAGACAGGCCCTACTACGAGCAGTACTTC	CASSEDRPYYEQYF
TRBJ2-1	.	TRBV3-1	TRBD2	TGTGCCAGCAGCCGGACTAGCGGGGGGAGCTCCTACAATGAGCAGTTCTTC	CASSRTSGGSSYNEQFF
TRBJ1-5	few	TRBV27	TRBD1	TGTGCCAGCAGTTACAGGGGGGGGAGCAATCAGCCCCAGCATTTT	CASSYRGGSNQPQHF
TRBJ2-7	.	TRBV10-1	.	TGCGCCAGCAGTGAGTCCTCGGCCGGGAAGGCCTACGAGCAGTACTTC	CASSESSAGKAYEQYF
TRBJ1-4	.	TRBV7-9	TRBD1	TGTGCCAGCAGCGCGACAGGGCTAACTAATGAAAAACTGTTTTTT	CASSATGLTNEKLFF
TRBJ2-1	once	TRBV6-6	.	TGTACCAGCAGTTTGAGATCTCTCTACAATGAGCAGTTCTTC	CTSSLRSLYNEQFF
TRBJ2-7	.	TRBV5-5	TRBD1	TGTGCCAGCAGCTACGGACAGGGAAGCTCCTACGAGCAGTACTTC	CASSYGQGSSYEQYF
TRBJ2-7	many	TRBV5-1	TRBD2	TGTGCCAGCAGTTTACTCGCGGGGGACTCCTACGAGCAGTACTTC	CASSLLAGDSYEQYF
TRBJ1-1	.	TRBV7-3	.	TGTGCCAGCAGCTTAATGCAGGGGCGCACTGAAGCTTTCTTT	CASSLMQGRTEAFF
TRBJ1-2	.	TRBV12-3/TRBV12-4	.	TGTGCCAGCAGTTCCGGTTACGGCTATGGCTACACCTTC	CASSSGYGYGYTF
TRBJ2-5	.	TRBV20-1	.	TGCAGTGCTAGAGATGTCGGGGAGTCTGAGACCCAGTACTTC	CSARDVGESETQYF
TRBJ1-1	few	TRBV6-1	.	TGTGCCAGCAGTGAAACGGGGAAAACTGAAGCTTTCTTT	CASSETGKTEAFF
TRBJ2-1	.	TRBV12-3/TRBV12-4	TRBD1	TGTGCCAGCAGGCTAGACAGGGGGGAGCAGTTCTTC	CASRLDRGEQFF
TRBJ2-2	.	TRBV27	TRBD1	TGTGCCAGCAAACCGGGACAGAGCACCGGGGAGCTGTTTTTT	CASKPGQSTGELFF
TRBJ2-1	.	TRBV15	TRBD2	TGTGCCACCAGCAGGCTTGGCGGGAGAGACAATGAGCAGTTCTTC	CATSRLGGRDNEQFF
TRBJ2-3	many	TRBV5-1	TRBD1	TGCGCCAGCAGCTTCGGACAGGGGGTGACAGATACGCAGTATTTT	CASSFGQGVTDTQYF
TRBJ2-7	few	TRBV7-9	TRBD1	TGTGCCAGCAGCCGGGACAGTAACGAGCAGTACTTC	CASSRDSNEQYF
TRBJ2-1	few	TRBV30	.	TGTGCCTGGAGTCAAGGACGTGGAAATGAGCAGTTCTTC	CAWSQGRGNEQFF
TRBJ2-7	.	TRBV6-1	.	TGTGCCAGCAGTGAAGCGCTGAATCTCCTATACGAGCAGTACTTC	CASSEALNLLYEQYF
TRBJ1-2	.	TRBV12-3/TRBV12-4	.	TGTGCCAGCAGCGTGTCCCCCGACTATGGCTACACCTTC	CASSVSPDYGYTF
TRBJ2-1	many	TRBV4-1	TRBD2	TGCGCCAGCAGCCAAGGCGGCGGGGACTACCAGTTCTTC	CASSQGGGDYQFF
TRBJ2-7	few	TRBV9	.	TGTGCCAGCAGCCCGGGGGACATATACTACGAGCAGTACTTC	CASSPGDIYYEQYF
TRBJ2-6	.	TRBV5-4	.	TGTGCCAGCAGCTCGGTAACAGGGACTGGGGCCAACGTCCTGACTTTC	CASSSVTGTGANVLTF